These 3 T cell receptor beta chains share one sample of origin, sequenced in a study of circulating and synovial CD4+ cells in juvenile arthritis. Only in-frame clones appear in the TCRdb table, and some are missing; sequencing was by immunoSEQ multiplex PCR. The sample includes about 33,000 clones, about 96% of them seen just once. The source material was CD4+ T cells from blood. Source of these receptors: a human donor with juvenile idiopathic arthritis.

This chain joins TRBV4-1 and TRBJ1-5, with unresolved D. Between the trimmed V and J ends, which lost 0 bases and 3 bases, there was a span of 12 bases. Germline V lookup: CDR1 MGHRA, CDR2 YSYEKL. This CDR3 has 16 amino acids. Here the CDR3 reads CASSQDYGSANQPQHF. For the CDR3, the DNA is TGCGCCAGCAGCCAAGATTACGGTTCTGCCAATCAGCCCCAGCATTTT.

The V gene is TRBV5-1, the J gene TRBJ1-4; D gene ambiguous. The germline V gene has CDR1 SGHRS and CDR2 YFSETQ. The CDR3 is 14 amino acids. V lost 0 bases, J lost 4 bases, and 7 bases lay in between. The CDR3 spells CASSLGGVNEKLFF. DNA for the CDR3: TGCGCCAGCAGCTTGGGCGGGGTTAATGAAAAACTGTTTTTT.

This chain joins TRBV28 and TRBJ2-4; D not certain. Germline V gives CDR1 MDHEN, CDR2 SYDVKM. The ends were cut back, 4 bases at V and 2 bases at J, with 9 bases in the middle. The CDR3 totals 14 residues. The CDR3: CASSSVPPKNIQYF. CDR3 sequence (DNA): TGTGCCAGCAGTTCGGTTCCTCCCAAAAACATTCAGTACTTC.